The 29 T cell receptor beta chains given below trace back to one sample, sequenced in a study of immune heterogeneity within non-small cell lung tumors. Multiplex PCR (32 V and 13 J primers) was used to amplify the TCR beta CDR3. In TCRdb, the multiplex PCR reads were re-called with MiXCR into one record per CDR3 protein. The table includes some 12,000 distinct CDR3 sequences, 25% to 30% detected once. The template consisted of bulk tumor genomic DNA, with around 600 ng used per sample. From each primary tumor, several far-apart biopsies were obtained during surgery. Patients underwent curative surgery for non-small cell lung cancer (untreated and newly diagnosed). The sample consisted of lung tumor tissue. These receptors originate from a man aged 50 to 60 with non-small cell lung cancer.

The chain links TRBV6-1 to TRBJ2-2; D is possibly TRBD2 (6 bases). Germline loops: CDR1 MNHNS, CDR2 SASEGT. This CDR3 has 14 residues. V lost 6 bases and J lost 7, with 15 bases in between. This CDR3 reads CASRAGSLIGELFF. CDR3 DNA sequence: TGTGCCAGCAGGGCGGGGTCTCTTATCGGGGAGCTGTTTTTT.

This clonotype was observed a few times. The V and J genes are TRBV30 and TRBJ1-1; D gene ambiguous. Germline V lookup: CDR1 GTSNPN, CDR2 SVGIG (reference sequence). CDR3 length equals 14 residues. The V end lost 3 bases, the J end lost 1 base, and 12 bases lay between the germline ends. The CDR3 sequence is CAWRRVRENTEAFF. As DNA, the CDR3 is TGTGCCTGGAGGAGGGTTCGAGAGAACACTGAAGCTTTCTTT.

In the case of this clonotype: A read error is possible here, since a much larger clone lies one base away. This chain joins TRBV19 and TRBJ1-4; no reliable D call. This CDR3 contains 15 residues. In germline, CDR1 is LNHDA, CDR2 SQIVND (reference sequence). CDR3 DNA sequence: TGTGCCAGTAGTCCGGGCTCAGGAGAAAATGAAAAACTGGTTTTT. It translates to CASSPGSGENEKLVF.

The chain joins TRBV5-8 to TRBJ1-2, with D possibly matching TRBD1 (5 bases). V lost 4 bases and J 4 bases, leaving 14 bases between the germline ends. The germline V gene encodes CDR1 SGHTS and CDR2 YDEGEE. This CDR3 has 14 residues. This chain's CDR3 is CASSPKGAAYGYTF. CDR3 sequence (DNA): TGTGCCAGCAGCCCAAAAGGGGCAGCCTATGGCTACACCTTC.

This clonotype has a count of ten or more. The chain joins TRBV9 to TRBJ2-3, with D unresolved. The ends were cut back, 1 base at V and 0 bases at J, with 6 bases in the middle. Germline CDR1 is SGDLS and CDR2 is YYNGEE. The CDR3 extends over 14 amino acids. The CDR3 DNA sequence: TGTGCCAGCAGCGTATCTCCTAGCACAGATACGCAGTATTTT. This translates into CASSVSPSTDTQYF.

V gene TRBV4-1 combines with J gene TRBJ1-4, with D possibly TRBD1 on 6 matching bases. Per germline, CDR1 MGHRA and CDR2 YSYEKL. The CDR3 has 15 residues. The CDR3 reads CPRPRPGGRDEKLFF. DNA for the CDR3: TGCCCCCGCCCCCGACCGGGGGGGCGAGATGAAAAACTGTTTTTT.

With regard to this clonotype: A much larger clone differs from this one at a single base, so this may be a read error. The chain uses TRBV28 and TRBJ1-5, with unresolved D. The CDR3 is 12 residues long. CDR1 and CDR2 from the germline V gene are MDHEN and SYDVKM. DNA for the CDR3: TGTGCCAGCAGTTTAGAGCGCCAGCCCCAGAATTTT. Amino acids: CASSLERQPQNF.

This clonotype came up many times. The chain links TRBV30 to TRBJ2-3, with 7 positions matching TRBD2. V lost 4 bases and J lost 1; bases outside the gene matches: 2. Germline CDR1 GTSNPN, CDR2 SVGIG (reference sequence). This CDR3 has 13 amino acids. This CDR3 is CAWTGRGTDTQYF. The CDR3 nucleotides read TGTGCCTGGACAGGGAGGGGCACAGATACGCAGTATTTT.

This clonotype appeared a few times. The J gene is TRBJ2-2, the V gene TRBV9, with TRBD1 matching over 8 bases. J gave up 3 bases and V 4 bases, and 5 bases lay outside the gene matches. CDR1 and CDR2 (germline): SGDLS, YYNGEE. The CDR3 runs to 15 residues. The CDR3 DNA sequence: TGTGCCAGCAGCTCTACGACAGGGGACACCGGGGAGCTGTTTTTT. Its translation: CASSSTTGDTGELFF.

The V gene is TRBV20-1, the J gene TRBJ1-1; possibly TRBD1 for D (5 bases). The CDR3 covers 13 residues. CDR1 and CDR2 from the germline V gene are DFQATT and SNEGSKA (reference sequence). Trimming left V 6 bases short and J 0 bases short, with 11 bases between. The CDR3 loop reads CSAEGRLNTEAFF. CDR3 nucleotide sequence: TGCAGTGCCGAGGGACGGCTGAACACTGAAGCTTTCTTT.

This clonotype showed up many times. The genes are TRBV12-3 or TRBV12-4 and TRBJ2-5; the D is unclear. CDR3 length: 13 amino acids. Trimming took 5 bases from V and 1 from J, leaving 8 bases between them. The CDR3 DNA follows: TGTGCCAGCAGTAACCGGGCCCAAGAGACCCAGTACTTC. This gives the protein CASSNRAQETQYF.

This clonotype appeared many times. The chain uses TRBV10-3 and TRBJ2-7; either TRBD1 or TRBD2 may fit D (5 bases each). This CDR3 is built from 13 residues. V was shortened by 8 bases and J by 2 bases, with 13 bases between the two germline ends. Looked up from germline, CDR1 is ENHRY and CDR2 is SYGVKD. CDR3 sequence: CAIGRGDPYEQYF. The DNA of the CDR3 is TGTGCCATCGGAAGGGGAGACCCCTACGAGCAGTACTTC.

To note about this clonotype: A much larger clone sits a single nucleotide away, making a read error possible. Because the CDR3 is missing its conserved closing phenylalanine or tryptophan, this is likely a read error. This chain uses TRBV6-1 with TRBJ1-5, with 11 bases identical to TRBD1. The ends lost 6 bases at V and 7 bases at J; junction bases unmatched: 5. The CDR3 consists of 14 residues. The germline gives CDR1 MNHNS, CDR2 SASEGT. CDR3 bases: TGTGCCAGCAGAAGGACAGGGGGCGGCCAGCCCCAGCATTCT. It is translated as CASRRTGGGQPQHS.

Judged by abundance, this clonotype is medium-sized (0.01 to 0.1%). In DNA form, the CDR3 reads TGTGCCAGCAGTGCCACCTGGGACTATAGCAATCAGCCCCAGCATTTT. Its protein is CASSATWDYSNQPQHF. The chain has TRBV28 and TRBJ1-5, with a tentative D call TRBD1 (5 bases). The germline V gene has CDR1 MDHEN and CDR2 SYDVKM. CDR3 length equals 16 residues. V was shortened by 5 bases and J by 0 bases, with 14 bases between the two germline ends.

The chain combines TRBV5-1 with TRBJ2-5, with D possibly being TRBD1 (6 bases). This CDR3 is 14 amino acids long. Germline lookup yields CDR1 SGHRS and CDR2 YFSETQ. V was pared by 2 bases and J by 2 bases, with 10 bases between. CDR3 residues: CASSLTGKQETQYF. The CDR3 DNA sequence: TGCGCCAGCAGCTTAACAGGGAAACAAGAGACCCAGTACTTC.

On this clonotype itself: Possible read error: a much larger clone is one base away. The CDR3 does not end in the conserved phenylalanine or tryptophan, so this is likely a read error. The chain links TRBV5-8 to TRBJ1-3; TRBD1 matches at 8 bases. The V gene end was trimmed by 0 bases and the J gene end by 10 bases; junction bases not matched to a gene: 9. This CDR3 is built from 15 residues. Germline V gene data show CDR1 as SGHTS and CDR2 as YDEGEE. Here the CDR3 reads CASSLGQGASVTIYY. The CDR3 nucleotides read TGTGCCAGCAGCTTGGGGCAGGGGGCCAGTGTTACCATATATTAT.

This clonotype was counted a single time. V gene TRBV7-2 combines with J gene TRBJ1-6; a weak D match, TRBD1 (6 bases). Germline V CDR1 and CDR2: SGHTA, FQGNSA. Trimming removed 6 bases from V and 0 bases from J, with 30 bases in between. This CDR3 is 22 amino acids long. Here the CDR3 reads CASRPRPTLNRDNRSYNSPLHF. CDR3 sequence (DNA): TGTGCCAGCAGACCGCGCCCAACTCTGAACCGGGACAATCGCTCCTATAATTCACCCCTCCACTTT.

By share, this clonotype ranks as medium-sized. The genes are TRBV20-1 and TRBJ2-2, with 10 bases that match TRBD1. The V gene's germline CDR1 is DFQATT and CDR2 SNEGSKA (reference sequence). With 0 bases clipped from V and 3 bases from J, the junction kept 4 bases outside the gene matches. The length of the CDR3 is 16 residues. CDR3 coding DNA: TGCAGTGCTAGAGATACAGGACAGGGGGACACCGGGGAGCTGTTTTTT. It is translated as CSARDTGQGDTGELFF.

Note on this clonotype: A much larger clone differs by one base, so this may be a read error. The V and J genes are TRBV20-1 and TRBJ2-7; D might be TRBD1 (6 bases). Per the germline V gene, CDR1 is DFQATT and CDR2 is SNEGSKA (reference sequence). The CDR3 sequence is 14 residues long. V lost 0 bases and J lost 7, with 16 bases in between. CDR3 in amino acids: CSARDYKGTYEQYF. CDR3 DNA sequence: TGCAGTGCTAGAGATTATAAGGGGACATATGAGCAGTACTTC.

The V gene is TRBV20-1, the J gene TRBJ2-7, with a possible D match to TRBD1 (6 bases). This CDR3 comprises 13 residues. Germline CDR1 and CDR2: DFQATT and SNEGSKA (reference sequence). The CDR3 region has the DNA TGCAGCCACGCACAGGGACAAAACTACGAGCAGTACTTC. Protein: CSHAQGQNYEQYF.

In this sample, this clonotype turned up many times. The chain recombines TRBV27 with TRBJ2-7; unclear D gene. Germline-derived CDR1 and CDR2 are MNHEY and SMNVEV (reference sequence). The CDR3 covers 15 residues. The V end was cut by 6 bases, the J end by 4 bases, with 19 bases between. The CDR3 protein is CASRLRPNGVYEQYF. In DNA form, the CDR3 reads TGTGCCAGCAGACTCCGACCCAATGGGGTATACGAGCAGTACTTC.

This clonotype was counted a few times. The chain has TRBV27 and TRBJ2-1; TRBD2 matches at 12 bases. Germline V gene sequence: CDR1 MNHEY, CDR2 SMNVEV (reference sequence). The CDR3 loop spans 16 amino acids. The V segment lost 4 bases and the J segment 4 bases; nucleotides outside the gene matches: 5. The CDR3 bases are TGTGCCAGCAGTTCTAGCGGGGGGGCCAAATACAATGAGCAGTTCTTC. Residues: CASSSSGGAKYNEQFF.

For this clonotype: A much larger clonotype is one base distant, so this may be a read error. The chain has TRBV9 and TRBJ2-7; 10 positions agree with TRBD1. V shed 4 bases, J shed 5 bases, and the junction held 9 bases outside the gene matches. The CDR3 consists of 15 residues. Germline-derived CDR1 and CDR2 are SGDLS and YYNGEE. DNA for the CDR3: TGTGCCAGCAGCATAGCTCCGACAGGGGGCCACGAGCAGTACTTC. Its protein is CASSIAPTGGHEQYF.

Points on this clonotype: A much larger clone lies a single base off, so this may be a read error. The rearrangement joins TRBV6-4 to TRBJ1-5; D gene unclear. The CDR3 has 15 amino acids. Looked up from germline, CDR1 is MRHNA and CDR2 is SNTAGT. CDR3 DNA: TGTGCCAACAGTGACTGTCGTTCGGTGCGGACTTGTCAGCATTTT. This codes for CANSDCRSVRTCQHF.

This clonotype is medium-sized within its sample. V usage is TRBV28 and J usage is TRBJ1-2; D is unclear. Germline loops: CDR1 MDHEN, CDR2 SYDVKM. CDR3 length equals 11 residues. V was clipped by 6 bases and J by 5 bases, with 7 bases between them. The CDR3 reads CASRKMYGYTF. CDR3 in DNA: TGTGCCAGCAGGAAGATGTATGGCTACACCTTC.

This chain joins TRBV19 and TRBJ2-5; D uncertain. Looked up from germline, CDR1 is LNHDA and CDR2 is SQIVND (reference sequence). The CDR3 is 14 residues long. Between the trimmed V and J ends, which lost 4 bases and 2 bases, there was a span of 11 bases. CDR3 protein: CASSRSGFQETQYF. DNA of the CDR3: TGTGCCAGTAGTAGATCCGGGTTTCAAGAGACCCAGTACTTC. Variable domain in full (rest from reference TRBV19 and TRBJ2-5): DGGITQSPKYLFRKEGQNVTLSCEQNLNHDAMYWYRQDPGQGLRLIYYSQIVNDFQKGDIAEGYSVSREKKESFPLTVTSAQKNPTAFYLCASSRSGFQETQYFGPGTRLLVL.

This clonotype was observed a single time. This sequence joins TRBV20-1 and TRBJ2-3, with D possibly matching TRBD1 (6 bases). Germline V gives CDR1 DFQATT, CDR2 SNEGSKA (reference sequence). The V gene lost 3 bases and the J gene lost 6 bases, with 13 bases spanning the gap. The CDR3 is 13 residues long. The CDR3 DNA reads TGCAGTGCTAGTATTCAGGGGCAGGATACGCAGTATTTT. Its protein is CSASIQGQDTQYF.

A remark on this clonotype: A much larger clonotype is one base distant, so this may be a read error. This sequence joins TRBV20-1 and TRBJ2-5; D possibly uses TRBD1 or TRBD2 (7 bases each). There are 13 residues in the CDR3. Germline CDR1 and CDR2: DFQATT and SNEGSKA (reference sequence). The DNA of the CDR3 is TGCAGTGCTACAGACAGGGCGGGGGAGACCCAGCACTTC. Translating gives CSATDRAGETQHF.

This clonotype is judged medium-sized. The chain links TRBV12-3 or TRBV12-4 to TRBJ2-7; D is ambiguous. Trimming took 4 bases from V and 3 from J, leaving 4 bases between them. The CDR3 length is 11 residues. CDR3 loop: CASSYGYEQYF. In DNA form, the CDR3 reads TGTGCCAGCAGTTACGGCTACGAGCAGTACTTC.